These 9 T cell receptor beta chains came from one sample sequenced in a study of radiotherapy plus CTLA-4 blockade in lung cancer. The protocol was immunoSEQ multiplex PCR, while the TCRdb copy is restricted to in-frame clones and leaves out a portion. Of about 98,000 clones in the sample, just over 85% were seen once. The source material was peripheral blood, sampled from a patient treated with radiotherapy plus ipilimumab. All receptors derive from a human donor with non-small cell lung cancer that progressed on radiotherapy plus ipilimumab.

The rearrangement links TRBV10-3 to TRBJ1-1, with 7 bases fitting TRBD1. The CDR3 runs 16 residues. Germline CDR1 and CDR2: ENHRY and SYGVKD. Trimming cost V 7 bases and J 3 bases; bases outside gene matches: 14. The CDR3 DNA is TGTGCCATCACCTCTGGAGGAAGGGGGCCCCACACTGAAGCTTTCTTT. Translation gives CAITSGGRGPHTEAFF.

The chain has TRBV5-1 and TRBJ2-7, with D hard to call. V was pared by 0 bases and J by 5 bases, with 12 bases between. Germline-derived CDR1 and CDR2 are SGHRS and YFSETQ. This CDR3 has 14 amino acids. The CDR3: CASSLASALDEQYF. DNA of the CDR3: TGCGCCAGCAGCTTGGCGTCAGCCCTCGACGAGCAGTACTTC.

This chain connects TRBV5-4 to TRBJ2-2; D gene ambiguous. This CDR3 is 16 amino acids long. Trimming cost V 5 bases and J 0 bases, with 14 bases left between them. Germline V CDR1 and CDR2: SGHNT, YYREEE (reference sequence). CDR3 coding DNA: TGTGCCAGCAGTACCTTAGATCGGGCGAACACCGGGGAGCTGTTTTTT. The encoded protein is CASSTLDRANTGELFF.

With regard to this clone: Other nucleotide sequences from this sample produce the same CDR3. The chain uses TRBV6-1 and TRBJ2-1, with D perhaps being TRBD1 or TRBD2 (5 bases each). Germline-derived CDR1 and CDR2 are MNHNS and SASEGT. This CDR3 region has 12 residues. The germline V and J ends were trimmed by 7 bases and 8 bases, with 12 bases remaining between them. The chain's CDR3 is CASTEQGDEQFF. CDR3 DNA sequence: TGTGCCAGCACCGAGCAGGGAGATGAGCAGTTCTTC.

This clone showed up just once. The gene calls are TRBV5-1 and TRBJ1-5; D gene ambiguous. The CDR3 sequence is 13 residues long. Per the germline V gene, CDR1 is SGHRS and CDR2 is YFSETQ. Trimming removed 4 bases from V and 9 bases from J, with 14 bases in between. The CDR3 DNA is TGCGCCAGCAGCCTGGACTCGGGGAGGCCCCAGCATTTT. Protein product: CASSLDSGRPQHF.

The J gene is TRBJ2-2, the V gene TRBV14; weak D call: TRBD2 (5 bases). The CDR3 contains 15 residues. V lost 3 bases and J lost 5, with 13 bases in between. Germline loops: CDR1 SGHDN, CDR2 FVKESK. This CDR3 is CASSHAPGETGELFF. The DNA of the CDR3 is TGTGCCAGCAGCCATGCCCCCGGGGAGACCGGGGAGCTGTTTTTT. Complete variable domain (other parts from reference TRBV14 and TRBJ2-2): EAGVTQFPSHSVIEKGQTVTLRCDPISGHDNLYWYRRVMGKEIKFLLHFVKESKQDESGMPNNRFLAERTGGTYSTLKVQPAELEDSGVYFCASSHAPGETGELFFGEGSRLTVL.

This clone occurred a few times. V and J are TRBV6-1 and TRBJ1-4; D not certain. V lost 6 bases, J lost 0 bases, and 11 bases lay in between. The germline V gene has CDR1 MNHNS and CDR2 SASEGT. This CDR3 region has 15 residues. The CDR3 loop reads CASRVLPATNEKLFF. The CDR3 DNA reads TGTGCCAGCAGGGTCCTCCCGGCAACTAATGAAAAACTGTTTTTT.

The rearrangement uses TRBV21-1 and TRBJ2-5; TRBD1, the table's D call, lacks a check against the DNA. TRBV21-1 is termed a pseudogene. The CDR3 spans 15 residues. The CDR3 sequence is CASSNKRTDQETQYF. The CDR3 nucleotides read TGTGCCAGCAGCAATAAAAGGACAGACCAAGAGACCCAGTACTTC.

The chain is built from TRBV9 and TRBJ2-1; D call uncertain. CDR3 length: 13 residues. Trimming shortened V by 0 bases and J by 3 bases, and 4 bases separated the two germline ends. Germline CDR1 and CDR2: SGDLS and YYNGEE. The CDR3 reads CASSVANYNEQFF. CDR3 sequence (DNA): TGTGCCAGCAGCGTAGCTAACTACAATGAGCAGTTCTTC.